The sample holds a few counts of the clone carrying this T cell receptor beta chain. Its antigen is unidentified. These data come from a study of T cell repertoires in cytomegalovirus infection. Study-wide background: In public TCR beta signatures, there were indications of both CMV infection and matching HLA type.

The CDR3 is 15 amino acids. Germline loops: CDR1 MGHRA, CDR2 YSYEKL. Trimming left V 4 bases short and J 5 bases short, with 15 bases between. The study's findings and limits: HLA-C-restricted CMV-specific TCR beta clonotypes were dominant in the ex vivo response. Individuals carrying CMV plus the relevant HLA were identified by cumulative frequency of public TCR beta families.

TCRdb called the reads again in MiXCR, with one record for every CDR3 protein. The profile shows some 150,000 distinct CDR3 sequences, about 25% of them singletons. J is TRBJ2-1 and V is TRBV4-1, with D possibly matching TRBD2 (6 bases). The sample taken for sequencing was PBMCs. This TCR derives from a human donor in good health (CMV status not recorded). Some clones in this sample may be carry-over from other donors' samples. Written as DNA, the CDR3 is TGCGCCAGCAGCCTTTTAGGGGAGGAGAACAATGAGCAGTTCTTC. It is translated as CASSLLGEENNEQFF.